A selection of T cell receptor beta chains follows, all from one sample in a study of OX40 agonist ivuxolimab in advanced cancers. Generated by immunoSEQ multiplex PCR, the TCRdb table keeps only in-frame clones and is missing some. The sample lists about 51,000 clones, around 77% occurring once. The material sequenced was CD4+ or CD8+ T cells sorted from blood, taken in a trial of the OX40 agonist ivuxolimab. The receptors here all came from an adult with an advanced solid tumor such as melanoma, head and neck, liver or kidney cancer. Both conserved end residues are trimmed from each CDR3.

TRBV28 | ASRTGPNEKLF
TRBV19 | ASSSSGATNEKLF
TRBV7-2 | ASSLDGGIGGYT
TRBV10-1 | ASSEGLNTEAF
TRBV28 | ASSAIKTQSRANVLT
TRBV6-4 | ASSEDYSYNEQF
TRBV5-1 | ASSPDRGRGWADTQY
TRBV9 | ASSVAPGWRDTQY
TRBV11-3 | ASSLGTSGRYNEQF
TRBV5-1 | ASSLLPSGSSSNEQF
TRBV6-1 | ASTLIYNEQF
TRBV6-5 | ASSYSWDSRSTQY
TRBV28 | ASSYPARWGGYT
TRBV19 | ASSRAGGDGANVLT
TRBV29-1 | SVPRQGVDTEAF
TRBV7-3 | ASRFRAPTETQY
TRBV30 | AWSVRASSYNSPLH
TRBV18 | ASSRASGGSYNEQF
TRBV5-4 | ASSRAGTGGETQY
TRBV6-1 | ASRSAGADEKLF